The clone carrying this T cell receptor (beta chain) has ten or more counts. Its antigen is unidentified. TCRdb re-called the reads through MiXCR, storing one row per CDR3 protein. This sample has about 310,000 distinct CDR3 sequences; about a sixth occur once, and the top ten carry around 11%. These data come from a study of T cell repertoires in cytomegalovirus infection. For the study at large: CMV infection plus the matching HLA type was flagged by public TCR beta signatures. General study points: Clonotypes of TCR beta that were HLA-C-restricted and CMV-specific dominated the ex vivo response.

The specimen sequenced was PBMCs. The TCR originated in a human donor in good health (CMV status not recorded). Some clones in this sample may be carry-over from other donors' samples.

The CDR3 reads CASSLGGLVETQYF. The CDR3 DNA is TGTGCCAGCAGCTTAGGAGGACTAGTTGAGACCCAGTACTTC. This chain uses TRBV7-2 with TRBJ2-5; 7 positions match TRBD2. Trimming took 1 base from V and 5 from J; bases not matched to a gene: 4. The length of the CDR3 is 14 residues. Germline V gene sequence: CDR1 SGHTA, CDR2 FQGNSA.